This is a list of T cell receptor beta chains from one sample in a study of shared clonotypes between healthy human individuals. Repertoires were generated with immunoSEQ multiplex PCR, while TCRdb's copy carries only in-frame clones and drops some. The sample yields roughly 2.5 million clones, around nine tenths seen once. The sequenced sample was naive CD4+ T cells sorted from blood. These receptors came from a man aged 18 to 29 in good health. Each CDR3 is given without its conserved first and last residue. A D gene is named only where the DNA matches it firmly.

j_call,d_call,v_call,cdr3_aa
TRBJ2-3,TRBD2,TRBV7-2,ASSLVRLAGGQPTDTQY
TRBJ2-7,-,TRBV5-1,ASSSDSWRGEQY
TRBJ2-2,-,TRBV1,TTPPGFFREVTGELF
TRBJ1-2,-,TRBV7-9,ASSLSGSGYT
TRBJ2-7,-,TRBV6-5,ASSDLYEQY
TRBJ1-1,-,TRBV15,ATSSWSGTNTEAF
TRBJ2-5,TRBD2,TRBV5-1,ASSLVSGGQETQY
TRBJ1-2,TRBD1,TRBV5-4,ASSFPDRGASYT
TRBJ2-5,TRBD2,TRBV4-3,ASSLGTSGVQETQY
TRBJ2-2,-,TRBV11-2,ASSNLPGELF
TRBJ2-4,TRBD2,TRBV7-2,ASSLGLAESLAKNIQY
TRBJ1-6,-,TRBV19,ASRIDISYNSPLH
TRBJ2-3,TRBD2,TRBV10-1,ASSELGGSLTDTQY
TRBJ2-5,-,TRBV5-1,ASSVPPAETQY
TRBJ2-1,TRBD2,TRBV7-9,ASSPRLAYNEQF